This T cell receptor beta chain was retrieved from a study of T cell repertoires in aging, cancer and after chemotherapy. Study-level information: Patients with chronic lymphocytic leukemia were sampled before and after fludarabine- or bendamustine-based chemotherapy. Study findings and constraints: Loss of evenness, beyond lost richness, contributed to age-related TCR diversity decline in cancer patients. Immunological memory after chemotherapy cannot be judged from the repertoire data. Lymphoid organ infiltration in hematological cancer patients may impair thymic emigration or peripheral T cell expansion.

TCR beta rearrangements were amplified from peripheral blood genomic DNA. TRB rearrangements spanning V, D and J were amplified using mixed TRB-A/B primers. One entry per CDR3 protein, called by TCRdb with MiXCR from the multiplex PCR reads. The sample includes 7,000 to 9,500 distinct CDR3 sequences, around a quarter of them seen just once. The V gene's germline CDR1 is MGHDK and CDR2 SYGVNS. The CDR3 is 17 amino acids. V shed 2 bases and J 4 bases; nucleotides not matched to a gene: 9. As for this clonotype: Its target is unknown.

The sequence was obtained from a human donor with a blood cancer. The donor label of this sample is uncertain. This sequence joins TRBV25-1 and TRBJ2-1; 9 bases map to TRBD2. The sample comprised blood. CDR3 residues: CASSEGGREGHYNEQFF. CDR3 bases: TGTGCCAGCAGTGAAGGAGGGCGGGAGGGCCATTACAATGAGCAGTTCTTC.